The 15 T cell receptor beta chains reported below all come from one sample, sequenced in a study of CD8 T cells in ankylosing spondylitis. TCRdb independently ran MiXCR on the 5' RACE reads; one entry per CDR3 protein. The sample records 150,000 to 200,000 distinct CDR3 sequences, around 17% being singletons. Sequencing was done on a sample of blood, either unsorted or a sorted T cell fraction (not recorded which). The origin of the receptors is a male donor with ankylosing spondylitis or in good health (not recorded which).

The CDR3 DNA is TGCGCCAGCAGTGAGTCTCTGGCTAGCGGGAGCTACGAGCAGTACTTC. It codes for CASSESLASGSYEQYF. The rearrangement links TRBV10-2 to TRBJ2-7; 10 bases are shared with TRBD2. Trimming cost V 0 bases and J 3 bases; bases outside gene matches: 5. CDR1 and CDR2 (germline): WSHSY, SAAADI. The CDR3 sequence is 16 residues long.

V usage is TRBV18 and J usage is TRBJ1-1, with D possibly being TRBD1 (5 bases). The germline gives CDR1 KGHSH, CDR2 LQKENI. The CDR3 totals 14 residues. V lost 1 base, J lost 3 bases, and 9 bases lay in between. The CDR3: CASSPRGAHTEAFF. CDR3 nucleotide sequence: TGTGCCAGCTCACCACGTGGGGCCCACACTGAAGCTTTCTTT.

The V gene is TRBV5-4, the J gene TRBJ2-5; D might be TRBD1 (6 bases). With 5 bases removed from V and 1 base from J, the gap between germline ends came to 12 bases. Germline assignment: CDR1 SGHNT and CDR2 YYREEE (reference sequence). This CDR3 spans 14 amino acids. The CDR3 region is CASSLRTVQETQYF. The DNA of the CDR3 is TGTGCCAGCAGTTTGAGGACAGTCCAAGAGACCCAGTACTTC.

This clonotype was seen a few times. V is TRBV20-1 and J is TRBJ2-1; TRBD2 agrees at 9 bases. Germline V gene sequence: CDR1 DFQATT, CDR2 SNEGSKA (reference sequence). The trim removed 6 bases at V and 9 bases at J, leaving 6 bases unmatched. The CDR3 runs 12 residues. CDR3 DNA: TGCAGTGCGGAAGATAGCGGGAGTGAGCAGTTCTTC. Translation gives CSAEDSGSEQFF.

The chain employs TRBV4-1 and TRBJ1-5, with D possibly matching TRBD1 (5 bases). Germline loops: CDR1 MGHRA, CDR2 YSYEKL. The CDR3 has 15 residues. V was cut by 0 bases and J by 7 bases, with 13 bases left in between. The CDR3 DNA sequence: TGCGCCAGCAGCCAAGAGACTCAGGGCAGCCAGCCCCAGCATTTT. This encodes CASSQETQGSQPQHF.

This clonotype has ten or more counts. The chain links TRBV20-1 to TRBJ1-4; no firm D call. The length of the CDR3 is 15 residues. V lost 7 bases and J lost 8, with 23 bases in between. Germline CDR1 and CDR2: DFQATT and SNEGSKA (reference sequence). The CDR3 spells CSVRSMGPGPEKLFF. CDR3 coding DNA: TGCAGTGTCCGTTCAATGGGCCCCGGGCCGGAAAAACTGTTTTTT.

The rearrangement joins TRBV24-1 to TRBJ1-2; D is possibly TRBD1 (5 bases). CDR3 length: 15 residues. The V end was cut by 4 bases, the J end by 3 bases, with 14 bases between. Germline CDR1 KGHDR, CDR2 SFDVKD. The CDR3 is CATSDPRDGDYGYTF. DNA of the CDR3: TGTGCCACCAGTGACCCCAGGGACGGGGACTATGGCTACACCTTC.

This chain connects TRBV30 to TRBJ1-5; D remains unclear. The CDR3 sequence is 13 residues long. V was clipped by 0 bases and J by 0 bases, with 3 bases between them. Germline lookup yields CDR1 GTSNPN and CDR2 SVGIG (reference sequence). The CDR3 reads CAWSVDSNQPQHF. As DNA, the CDR3 is TGTGCCTGGAGTGTAGATAGCAATCAGCCCCAGCATTTT.

A note on this clonotype: The junction and the germline gene differ at one end; a read error may be behind it. V usage is TRBV28 and J usage is TRBJ1-1; D unclear. There are 12 residues in the CDR3. Germline V gene sequence: CDR1 MDHEN, CDR2 SYDVKM. CDR3 in amino acids: CASTRLGTETFF. The DNA of the CDR3 is TGTGCCAGCACCCGACTTGGCACTGAAACTTTCTTT.

This clonotype was seen repeatedly, ten times or more. The chain couples TRBV6-5 to TRBJ1-3; D might be TRBD1 (5 bases). The V and J ends lost 2 bases and 0 bases respectively, with 11 bases between them. CDR1 is MNHEY and CDR2 is SVGAGI in the germline V gene. The CDR3 extends over 16 amino acids. CDR3 in amino acids: CASSYGQGVSGNTIYF. The CDR3 nucleotides read TGTGCCAGCAGTTACGGGCAGGGAGTCTCTGGAAACACCATATATTTT.

This clonotype was counted only a few times. V gene TRBV5-4 combines with J gene TRBJ1-1, with 12 bases fitting TRBD1. Germline lookup yields CDR1 SGHNT and CDR2 YYREEE (reference sequence). With 3 bases clipped from V and 5 bases from J, the junction kept 11 bases outside the gene matches. The length of the CDR3 is 17 residues. CDR3 in DNA: TGTGCCAGCAGCTGGCCCCCGGGACAGGGGGCCAATACTGAAGCTTTCTTT. Its translation: CASSWPPGQGANTEAFF.

This clonotype has a count of ten or more. The chain uses TRBV5-1 and TRBJ2-7, with TRBD2 identical over 12 bases. Germline CDR1 SGHRS, CDR2 YFSETQ. This CDR3 is built from 14 residues. The V and J ends lost 3 bases and 3 bases, in that order; junction bases with no gene match: 1. CDR3 protein: CASSSTSGSYEQYF. In DNA, the CDR3 is TGCGCCAGCAGCTCGACTAGCGGGAGCTACGAGCAGTACTTC.

This clonotype was seen at least ten times. The rearrangement joins TRBV4-1 to TRBJ1-6; 7 positions match TRBD1. CDR1 and CDR2 from the germline V gene are MGHRA and YSYEKL. The CDR3 runs to 15 residues. V was pared by 2 bases and J by 7 bases, with 5 bases of the junction left unmatched. The CDR3 is CASSQRTGDNSPLHF. CDR3 in DNA: TGCGCCAGCAGCCAACGCACAGGGGACAATTCACCCCTCCACTTT.

Ten or more counts support this clonotype. The chain links TRBV5-1 to TRBJ2-7; D not certain. Trimming shortened V by 0 bases and J by 7 bases, and 11 bases separated the two germline ends. The germline gives CDR1 SGHRS, CDR2 YFSETQ. The CDR3 has 13 amino acids. The CDR3 protein is CASSLAAVGEQYF. The CDR3, as DNA: TGCGCCAGCAGCTTGGCGGCCGTCGGGGAGCAGTACTTC.

The genes are TRBV10-3 and TRBJ2-1; possibly TRBD1 for D (6 bases). This CDR3 region has 14 residues. Trimming took 9 bases from V and 4 from J, leaving 16 bases between them. The germline V gene has CDR1 ENHRY and CDR2 SYGVKD. The CDR3: CAIQDSTTYNEQFF. The CDR3 DNA sequence: TGTGCCATACAGGACAGTACAACTTACAATGAGCAGTTCTTC.